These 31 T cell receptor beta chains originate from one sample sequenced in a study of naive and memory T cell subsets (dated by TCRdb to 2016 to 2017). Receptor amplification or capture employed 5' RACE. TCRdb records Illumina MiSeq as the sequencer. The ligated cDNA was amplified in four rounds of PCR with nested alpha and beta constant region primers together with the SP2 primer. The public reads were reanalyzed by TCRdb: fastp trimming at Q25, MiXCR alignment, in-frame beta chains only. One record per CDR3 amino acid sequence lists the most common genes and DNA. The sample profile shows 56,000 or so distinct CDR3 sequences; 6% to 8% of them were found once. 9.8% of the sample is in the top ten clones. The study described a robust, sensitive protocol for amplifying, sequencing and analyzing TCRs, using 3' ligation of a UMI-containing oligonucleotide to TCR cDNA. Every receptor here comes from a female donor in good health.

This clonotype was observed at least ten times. The CDR3 protein is CASSYGGAQDTQYF. As DNA, the CDR3 is TGTGCCAGCAGTTACGGGGGGGCCCAAGATACGCAGTATTTT. The chain employs TRBV6-2 or TRBV6-3 and TRBJ2-3, with D possibly TRBD2 on 7 matching bases. The CDR3 is made up of 14 amino acids. Between the trimmed V and J ends, which lost 2 bases and 5 bases, there was a span of 11 bases. Per germline, CDR1 MNHEY and CDR2 SVGEGT.

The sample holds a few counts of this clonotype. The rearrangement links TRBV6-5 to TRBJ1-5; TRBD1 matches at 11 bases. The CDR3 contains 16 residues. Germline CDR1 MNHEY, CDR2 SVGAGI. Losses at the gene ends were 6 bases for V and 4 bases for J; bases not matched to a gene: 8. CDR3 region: CASSPDRGRMNQPQHF. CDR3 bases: TGTGCCAGCAGCCCGGACAGGGGGCGGATGAATCAGCCCCAGCATTTT.

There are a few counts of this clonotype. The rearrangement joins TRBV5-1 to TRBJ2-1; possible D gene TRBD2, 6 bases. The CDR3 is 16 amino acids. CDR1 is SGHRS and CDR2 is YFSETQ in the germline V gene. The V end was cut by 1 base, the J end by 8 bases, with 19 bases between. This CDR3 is CASSLSVPGEWDEQFF. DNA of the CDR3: TGCGCCAGCAGCTTGTCCGTGCCGGGGGAGTGGGATGAGCAGTTCTTC.

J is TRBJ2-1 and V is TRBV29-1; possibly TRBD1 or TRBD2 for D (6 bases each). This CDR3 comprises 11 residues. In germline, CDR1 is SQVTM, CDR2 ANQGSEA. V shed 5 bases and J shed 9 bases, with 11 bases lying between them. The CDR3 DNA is TGCAGCGTTCTCCCGGGGGCTGAGCAGTTCTTC. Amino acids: CSVLPGAEQFF.

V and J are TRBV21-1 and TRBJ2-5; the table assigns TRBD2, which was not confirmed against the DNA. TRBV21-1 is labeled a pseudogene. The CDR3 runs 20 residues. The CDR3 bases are TGTGCCAGCAGCAAAGAGCCACGGGGGGGACTAGCGAAACCGAGAGAGACCCAGTACTTC. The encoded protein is CASSKEPRGGLAKPRETQYF.

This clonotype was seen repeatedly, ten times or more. The CDR3 DNA is TGCGCCAGCGTCAAAGGGACAGGAGCCCTCACAGATACGCAGTATTTT. Translated, it gives CASVKGTGALTDTQYF. V is TRBV5-1 and J is TRBJ2-3; 8 bases fit TRBD1. CDR1 is SGHRS, CDR2 YFSETQ, per germline. The CDR3 totals 16 residues. Trimming removed 7 bases from V and 2 bases from J; junction bases left unmatched: 12.

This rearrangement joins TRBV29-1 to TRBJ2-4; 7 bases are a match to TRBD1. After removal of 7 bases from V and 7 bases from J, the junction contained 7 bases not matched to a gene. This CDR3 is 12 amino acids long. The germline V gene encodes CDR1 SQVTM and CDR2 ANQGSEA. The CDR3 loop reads CSAGTGENIQYF. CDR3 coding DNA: TGCAGCGCAGGCACAGGGGAGAACATTCAGTACTTC.

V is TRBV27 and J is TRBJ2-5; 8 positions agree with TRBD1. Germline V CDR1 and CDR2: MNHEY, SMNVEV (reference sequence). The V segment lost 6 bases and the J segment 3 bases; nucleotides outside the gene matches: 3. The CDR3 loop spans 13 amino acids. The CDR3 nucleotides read TGTGCCAGCAGGGGACAGGCGGAAGAGACCCAGTACTTC. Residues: CASRGQAEETQYF.

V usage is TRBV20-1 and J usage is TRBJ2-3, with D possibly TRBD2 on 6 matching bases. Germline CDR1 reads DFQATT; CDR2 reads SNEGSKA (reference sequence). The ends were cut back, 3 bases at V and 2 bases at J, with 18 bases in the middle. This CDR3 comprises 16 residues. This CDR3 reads CSARRSRAGSTDTQYF. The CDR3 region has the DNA TGCAGTGCTAGGAGAAGCCGTGCGGGATCCACAGATACGCAGTATTTT.

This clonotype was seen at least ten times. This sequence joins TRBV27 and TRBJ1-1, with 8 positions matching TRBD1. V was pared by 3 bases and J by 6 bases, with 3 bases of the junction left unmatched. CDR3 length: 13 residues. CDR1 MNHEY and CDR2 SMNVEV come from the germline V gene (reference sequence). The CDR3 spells CASSFGQGAEAFF. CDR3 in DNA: TGTGCCAGCAGTTTCGGACAGGGTGCTGAAGCTTTCTTT.

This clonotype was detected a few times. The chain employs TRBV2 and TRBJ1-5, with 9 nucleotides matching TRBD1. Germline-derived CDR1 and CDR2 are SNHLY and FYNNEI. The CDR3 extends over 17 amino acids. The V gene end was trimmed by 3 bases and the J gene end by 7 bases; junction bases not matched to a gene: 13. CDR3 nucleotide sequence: TGTGCCAGCAGTGAGGGGACAGGGAAAGGTTTGGGCCAGCCCCAGCATTTT. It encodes CASSEGTGKGLGQPQHF.

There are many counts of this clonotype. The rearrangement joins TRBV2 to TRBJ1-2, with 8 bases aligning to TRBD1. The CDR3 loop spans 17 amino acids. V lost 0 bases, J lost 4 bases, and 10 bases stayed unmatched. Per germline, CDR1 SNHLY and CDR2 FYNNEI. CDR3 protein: CASSEALGQGGFYGYTF. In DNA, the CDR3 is TGTGCCAGCAGTGAAGCGCTAGGACAGGGAGGCTTCTATGGCTACACCTTC.

In nucleotides, the CDR3 is TGTGCCAGCAGCGCAACCAGGGGGGTTAACACTGAAGCTTTCTTT. It specifies CASSATRGVNTEAFF. This chain links TRBV9 with TRBJ1-1; 7 bases map to TRBD1. Germline V CDR1 and CDR2: SGDLS, YYNGEE. The CDR3 has 15 amino acids. Germline trimming cut 3 bases from V and 2 bases from J; bases unmatched to any gene: 7. The full variable domain, in which reference TRBV9 and TRBJ1-1 provide the parts outside the CDR3, is DSGVTQTPKHLITATGQRVTLRCSPRSGDLSVYWYQQSLDQGLQFLIQYYNGEERAKGNILERFSAQQFPDLHSELNLSSLELGDSALYFCASSATRGVNTEAFFGQGTRLTVV.

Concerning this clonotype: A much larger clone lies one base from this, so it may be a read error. The CDR3 sequence is CASKLEQETQYF. DNA for the CDR3: TGCGCCAGCAAGCTGGAGCAAGAGACCCAGTACTTC. The chain employs TRBV5-1 and TRBJ2-5; D remains ambiguous. Germline assignment: CDR1 SGHRS and CDR2 YFSETQ. V lost 6 bases, J lost 2 bases, and 8 bases lay in between. The CDR3 covers 12 residues.

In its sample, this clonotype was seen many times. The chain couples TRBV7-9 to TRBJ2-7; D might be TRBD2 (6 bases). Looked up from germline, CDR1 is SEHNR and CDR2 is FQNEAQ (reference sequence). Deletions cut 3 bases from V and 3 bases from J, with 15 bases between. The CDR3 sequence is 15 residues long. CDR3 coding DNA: TGTGCCAGCAGCTTGGGGGGAAGGAGGGGCTACGAGCAGTACTTC. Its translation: CASSLGGRRGYEQYF.

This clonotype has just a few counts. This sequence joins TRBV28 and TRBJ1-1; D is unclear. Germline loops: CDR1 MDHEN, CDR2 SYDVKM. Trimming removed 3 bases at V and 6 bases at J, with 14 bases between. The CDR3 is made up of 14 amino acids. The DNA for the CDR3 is TGTGCCAGCAGTTTCGCAGGAATTGACGCTGAAGCTTTCTTT. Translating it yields CASSFAGIDAEAFF.

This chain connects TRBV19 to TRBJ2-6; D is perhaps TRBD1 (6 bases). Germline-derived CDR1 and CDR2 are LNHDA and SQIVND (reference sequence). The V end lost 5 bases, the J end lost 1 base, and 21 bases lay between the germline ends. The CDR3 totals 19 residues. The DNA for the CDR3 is TGTGCCAGTAGTCTATTACAGGGAGTTTCTCATTCTGGGGCCAACGTCCTGACTTTC. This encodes CASSLLQGVSHSGANVLTF.

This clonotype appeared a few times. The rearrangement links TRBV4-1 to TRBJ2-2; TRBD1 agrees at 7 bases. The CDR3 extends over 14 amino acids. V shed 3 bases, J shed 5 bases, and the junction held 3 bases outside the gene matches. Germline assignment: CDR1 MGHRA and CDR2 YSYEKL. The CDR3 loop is CASSQTGKTGELFF. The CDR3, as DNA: TGCGCCAGCAGCCAGACAGGGAAGACCGGGGAGCTGTTTTTT.

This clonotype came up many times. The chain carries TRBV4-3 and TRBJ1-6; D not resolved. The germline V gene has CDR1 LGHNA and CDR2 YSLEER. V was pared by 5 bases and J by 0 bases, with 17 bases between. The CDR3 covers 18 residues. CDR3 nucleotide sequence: TGCGCCAGCAGCTCCTCCTGGGTCTCGAGCTCCTATAATTCACCCCTCCACTTT. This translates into CASSSSWVSSSYNSPLHF.

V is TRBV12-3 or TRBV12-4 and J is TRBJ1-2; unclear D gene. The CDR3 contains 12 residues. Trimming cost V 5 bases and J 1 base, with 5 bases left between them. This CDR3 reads CASSPLNYGYTF. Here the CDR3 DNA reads TGTGCCAGCAGTCCCCTTAACTATGGCTACACCTTC.

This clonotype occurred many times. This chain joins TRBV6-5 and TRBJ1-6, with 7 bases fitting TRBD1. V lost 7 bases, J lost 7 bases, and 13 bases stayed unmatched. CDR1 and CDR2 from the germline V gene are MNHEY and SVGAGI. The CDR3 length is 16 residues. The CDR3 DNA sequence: TGTGCCAGCACCCTACGGACAGGTGTTGGGAATTCACCCCTCCACTTT. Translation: CASTLRTGVGNSPLHF.

CDR3 in DNA: TGTGCCAGCAGCGTCAGCCCCCGGGGCGTCACTGAAGCTTTCTTT. This translates into CASSVSPRGVTEAFF. This chain links TRBV9 with TRBJ1-1; the D gene is possibly TRBD1 (5 bases). Germline V gene data show CDR1 as SGDLS and CDR2 as YYNGEE. V lost 2 bases, J lost 4 bases, and 15 bases lay in between. The CDR3 has 15 residues.

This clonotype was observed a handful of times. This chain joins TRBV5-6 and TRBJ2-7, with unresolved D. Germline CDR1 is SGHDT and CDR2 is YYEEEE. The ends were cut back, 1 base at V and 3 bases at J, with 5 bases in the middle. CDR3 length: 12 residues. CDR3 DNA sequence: TGTGCCAGCAGCTTGCCCAACTACGAGCAGTACTTC. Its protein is CASSLPNYEQYF.

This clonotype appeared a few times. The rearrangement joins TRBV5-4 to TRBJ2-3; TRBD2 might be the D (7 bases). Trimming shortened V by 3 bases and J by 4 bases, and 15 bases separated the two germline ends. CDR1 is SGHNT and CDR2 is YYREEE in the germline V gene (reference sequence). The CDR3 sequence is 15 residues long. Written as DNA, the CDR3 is TGTGCCAGCAGCTACGGGGGGCAGAAAGCAGATACGCAGTATTTT. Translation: CASSYGGQKADTQYF.

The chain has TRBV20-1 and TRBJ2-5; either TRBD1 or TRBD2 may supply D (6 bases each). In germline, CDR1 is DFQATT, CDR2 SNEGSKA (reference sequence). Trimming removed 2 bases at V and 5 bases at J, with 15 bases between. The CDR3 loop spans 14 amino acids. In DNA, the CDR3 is TGCAGTGCTAGACACGAGGGGGGACGGGAGACCCAGTACTTC. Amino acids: CSARHEGGRETQYF.

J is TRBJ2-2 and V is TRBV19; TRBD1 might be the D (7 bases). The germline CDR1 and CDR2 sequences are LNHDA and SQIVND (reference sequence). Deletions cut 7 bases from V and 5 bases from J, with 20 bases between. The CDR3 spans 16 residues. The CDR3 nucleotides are TGTGCCAGTATCCACGACAGGGAAGGGAGGACCGGGGAGCTGTTTTTT. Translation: CASIHDREGRTGELFF.

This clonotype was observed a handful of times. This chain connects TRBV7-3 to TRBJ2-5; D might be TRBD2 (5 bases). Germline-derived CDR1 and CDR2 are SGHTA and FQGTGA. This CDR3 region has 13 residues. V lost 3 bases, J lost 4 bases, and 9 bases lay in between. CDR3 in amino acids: CASSFVGRETQYF. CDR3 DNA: TGTGCCAGCAGCTTCGTTGGGAGAGAGACCCAGTACTTC.

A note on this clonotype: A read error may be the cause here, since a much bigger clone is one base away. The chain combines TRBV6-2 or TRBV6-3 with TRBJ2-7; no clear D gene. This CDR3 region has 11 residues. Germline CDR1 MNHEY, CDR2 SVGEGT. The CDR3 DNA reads TGTGCCAGCAGGGCAAACTACGAGCTGTACTTC. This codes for CASRANYELYF.

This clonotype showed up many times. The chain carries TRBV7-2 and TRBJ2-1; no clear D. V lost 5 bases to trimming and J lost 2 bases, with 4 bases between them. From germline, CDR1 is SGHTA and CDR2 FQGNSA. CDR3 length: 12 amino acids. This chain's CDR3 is CASSPAYNEQFF. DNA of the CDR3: TGTGCCAGCAGCCCTGCCTACAATGAGCAGTTCTTC.

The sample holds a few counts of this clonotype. In DNA, the CDR3 is TGTGCCACCAGTGACCCGAGGTCGGCTAATGAAAAACTGTTTTTT. This gives the protein CATSDPRSANEKLFF. The rearrangement links TRBV24-1 to TRBJ1-4, with no clear D. CDR1 is KGHDR, CDR2 SFDVKD, per germline. This CDR3 has 15 amino acids. The ends were cut back, 4 bases at V and 3 bases at J, with 11 bases in the middle.

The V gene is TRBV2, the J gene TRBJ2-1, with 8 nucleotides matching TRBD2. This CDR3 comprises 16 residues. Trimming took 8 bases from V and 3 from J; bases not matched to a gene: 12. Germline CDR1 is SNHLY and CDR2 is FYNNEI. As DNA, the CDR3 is TGTGCCAGCTCCGGTCCCAAGCGGGGGCGCTACAATGAGCAGTTCTTC. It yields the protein CASSGPKRGRYNEQFF.